The subject of this entry is one T cell receptor beta chain. Its antigen is unknown. It has no much larger one-base neighbor in the sample; base qualities were not kept. The cohort was made up of 650 to 700 healthy bone marrow donors. All cohort members were sampled while nominally healthy, although unrecorded immune exposures were likely present. CMV serostatus was positive for roughly 290 and negative for about 50% of the roughly 700 cohort members, and was not recorded for this donor. Each donor provided a peripheral blood sample, and peripheral blood mononuclear cells were used for TCR beta sequencing. The Qiagen DNeasy Blood Extraction Kit was used to extract genomic DNA from the blood cell samples. This entry is derived from a study of cytomegalovirus exposure and HLA in healthy donors (TCRdb year 2017). Notes on the research overall: An earlier analysis of several hundred of the donors reported 276 Gb of sequence data and 95 million to 130 million unique TCR beta sequences obtained from some 170 million T cells. An early release that covered fewer than 800 HLA-typed donors contained approximately 300 gigabases of sequencing data and some 87 million unique TCR sequences. Of the roughly 400 genotyped donors, around 81% fell in the genetic ancestry cluster associated with self-reported Caucasian donors. The aim of the study was to test whether cataloging public T cell receptors could identify signatures of past pathogen exposure. The study profiled the T cell repertoires of 666 subjects by immunosequencing and related them to cytomegalovirus serostatus. Besides the first cohort of under 700 subjects, a separate validation cohort made up of some 110 different subjects was used. High-throughput TCR immunosequencing, statistical association of individual TCRs with disease status, and machine learning were combined to predict cytomegalovirus infection status. In a later analysis, previously published TCR beta repertoires from 666 donors were re-analyzed and high-resolution HLA genotyping was added so that TCR occurrence patterns could be studied. The later analysis used no new phenotypic data to find candidate immune exposures, relying instead on TCR beta sequences and their occurrence across donors. An earlier analysis of about 620 of the donors applied high-throughput TCR beta sequencing to assess whether each TCR beta V gene segment acted as functional or pseudogenic. Alongside the repertoire data, information on donor age, sex, ethnicity and CMV serostatus was compiled. A later genetic analysis took genome-wide SNP genotypes for about three fifths of the 666 donors and used that subset as a discovery cohort. All discovery cohort repertoires had been generated on a single sequencing platform. HLA typing covered class I and class II loci at four-digit resolution. The number of typed donors differed by locus: about 620-630 for A, B, C, DRB1 and DQB1; 500 to 550 for DQA1; some 610 for DPA1; and 400 to 480 for DPB1. A handful of DR-DQ haplotypes were handled as single units for association and clustering because linkage in the cohort was strong. Among approximately 370 genotyped donors of the cohort, an average of about 220,000 unique TCR beta nucleotide sequences was sequenced per donor, of which about 20% were non-productive.

The trim is 6 bases for V and 4 bases for J, with a gap of 16 bases between the germline ends. Reading from cysteine to phenylalanine, the CDR3 counts 14 amino acids. The DNA shown is the 42-base CDR3, in frame from base 1. CDR1 and CDR2, per the germline V gene, are SQVTM and ANQGSEA. Library preparation was by the immunoSEQ multiplex PCR assay. The multiplex PCR relied on a mix of 60 forward primers for TCR Vbeta segments and 13 reverse primers for TCR Jbeta segments. Amplification of the CDR3 region of rearranged TCR beta genes was performed with a multiplex PCR assay on genomic DNA. On the Illumina HiSeq System, the amplified TCR beta libraries were sequenced as 87-base-pair reads. The paper's data handling went like this. A later analysis counted tens of millions of unique TCR beta chains across the 640 or so repertoires, and some 12 million of these chains were shared by at least two donors. Raw reads were error-corrected and collapsed into unique sequences by a nearest-neighbor algorithm in which closely related sequences were merged to remove PCR and sequencing errors. V, D and J gene segments were assigned by aligning CDR3 sequences to IMGT reference sequences. For a sequence to be retained, a match of at least six nucleotides to both a V gene segment and a J gene segment was required. A rearrangement was called productive if the CDR3 had no stop codons and remained in frame with V and J, and every other rearrangement was called non-productive. Following IMGT convention, CDR3 was defined as the stretch from the second conserved V-encoded cysteine to the conserved J-encoded phenylalanine. Sequences without an unambiguous match to a single V gene segment were excluded from the earlier analysis of a few hundred of the donors. An earlier analysis of about 600 of the donors called V segments functional above 56.7% productive rearrangements and segregating when the between-donor standard deviation exceeded 5%. A statistical classification framework was built for diagnosing cytomegalovirus status from the catalog of TCR beta chain sequences. In a later analysis, V and J genes were assigned by comparing TCR nucleotide sequences against IMGT/GENE-DB human TR gene sequences. In a later analysis, CDR3 sequences and most-parsimonious VDJ recombination scenarios were assigned using the TCRdist pipeline. In a later analysis, each TCR beta chain was defined by its CDR3 amino acid sequence together with its V-gene family, and reads without a unique V-gene family were excluded. To address suspected cross-contamination and a sequencing artifact, a later analysis removed 450 to 700 highly shared, low-generation-probability nucleotide sequences. A later analysis calculated a clonal expansion index for each public chain from normalized within-repertoire ranks of inferred template counts. Generation probabilities in a later analysis came from a VDJ recombination model fitted to out-of-frame rearrangements, and those results were checked against IGoR. In a later analysis, hypergeometric tests were used to score TCR-TCR, TCR-HLA and TCR-CMV co-occurrence, with a repertoire-size bias correction applied to TCR pairs. A later analysis estimated false discovery rates by permuting HLA or CMV assignments 20 times. In a later analysis, co-occurring TCRs were grouped with DBSCAN, and TCRdist sequence similarity was added when clustering was performed within HLA-allele-positive subsets. Co-occurrence clustering excluded repertoires with fewer than 30,000 or more than 120,000 public chains, plus five with anomalous nucleotide sharing. What TCRdb holds here is the immuneACCESS table cut down to in-frame rearrangements. Part of the clones is not present; checked against another copy, under half of the missing clones reflect an unresolved V gene, and the others are unexplained. The V and J calls and clone size come from that table; D and trimming were worked out from the DNA. This sample gives 200,000 to 250,000 clones in total; about 85% of them show up just once. The biggest ten clones account for about 1.2% of the sample.

On the study overall, not on this receptor specifically: This cohort had only TCR beta chains sequenced, and the lack of alpha or paired-chain data limited which features could be detected. In a later genetic analysis, a missense DCLRE1C variant was associated with V-gene and J-gene trimming of TCR beta chains, and the association was replicated in an independent cohort. Because counts were too low, fewer than 20 rarely observed V segments, including chromosome 9 orphons, were excluded from the earlier analysis of roughly 580 of the donors. When HLA alleles, especially DR and DQ, strongly co-occurred, TCR associations were difficult to assign to individual alleles. Immune exposure information for the cohort was limited to CMV serostatus. Some IMGT-functional V segments, including TRBV6-2 and TRBV6-3, could not be distinguished by the 87-base-pair reads and were therefore excluded. In a later analysis, HLA-associated TCR beta chains showed more clonal expansion and lower generation probabilities than non-associated chains that were equally common. The presence/absence analyses assumed that sequencing depth was roughly uniform across donors, and that assumption may not be true. Specific HLA alleles were associated with 18,000 or so TCR beta sequences at a false discovery rate of 0.05 in a later analysis. In an earlier analysis of about 600 of the donors, most TCR beta V segments appeared in productive rearrangements about 87% or about 30% of the time, broadly matching IMGT annotations. It was suggested by the authors that the approach could potentially be generalized to other disease states and immunological phenotypes. Cytomegalovirus status was reported to be diagnosed by the classifier with high specificity and sensitivity in both the original and validation cohorts. Three of the identified cytomegalovirus-associated TCR beta chains were confirmed in vitro to be specific for cytomegalovirus antigens. In a later analysis, most CMV-associated TCR beta chains were found to appear HLA-restricted, with HLA associations seemingly driven largely by CMV exposure. A later genetic analysis reported fewer N-insertions in productive TCRs among donors in an Asian-associated ancestry cluster than the roughly 690-donor mean. According to a later analysis, parvovirus B19, influenza, CMV and Epstein-Barr virus appeared linked to several top co-occurrence clusters. In a later analysis, TCR association rates were found to vary across HLA loci, with the most associated TCRs seen for DRB1 alleles and the fewest for HLA-C alleles. Linkage disequilibrium might explain the correlated functional status among segregating V segments, but an unknown experimental factor could not be excluded. A group of highly shared sequence variants was considered likely to be a technical artifact of the sequencing pipeline. In the study, 150 to 200 TCR beta chains were listed as associated with cytomegalovirus. A further reported finding was that TCR beta sequences accurately predicted the HLA-A and HLA-B alleles for most subjects in the first cohort. While some public TCRs were present in many individuals, most TCR sequences turned up only very rarely across donors. Because HLA typing was missing for some donors at each locus, association tests included only the typed subset.

This TCR derives from a human donor in good health. The sequence is built from TRBV29-1 and TRBJ2-1; TRBD2 is possibly the D segment (6 matching bases). Sequenced material: PBMCs. For the CDR3, the sequence is CSVARGGSYNEQFF. DNA sequence: TGCAGCGTGGCCCGGGGAGGTTCGTACAATGAGCAGTTCTTC.